These 20 T cell receptor beta chains were all obtained from the same sample, sequenced in a study of blood T cell repertoires in COVID-19 (dated by TCRdb to 2020 to 2022). Preparation of the library involved the immunoSEQ multiplex PCR assay. TCRdb's version of the immuneACCESS table is confined to in-frame rearrangements and falls short of the full clone set. An unresolved V gene accounts for under half of the shortfall where checked; the remainder is of unknown origin. The sample contains about 140,000 clones, 80% of them found a single time. Around 3.4% of the sample lies in the top ten. Sequencing used peripheral blood. These TCRs come from a man in his 70s who had recovered from COVID-19.

The chain employs TRBV16 and TRBJ1-4, with D tentatively TRBD1 (6 bases). The CDR3 loop spans 15 amino acids. Trimming removed 5 bases from V and 0 bases from J, with 10 bases in between. Germline CDR1 KGHSY, CDR2 FQNENV. This chain's CDR3 is CASSFGQTTNEKLFF. The DNA of the CDR3 is TGTGCCAGCAGCTTTGGACAGACAACTAATGAAAAACTGTTTTTT.

V gene TRBV25-1 combines with J gene TRBJ2-7; 9 nucleotides align to TRBD1. The CDR3 sequence is 16 residues long. Per the germline V gene, CDR1 is MGHDK and CDR2 is SYGVNS. J was trimmed by 3 bases and V by 3 bases; bases with no gene match: 9. CDR3 protein: CASSDGTGLLIYEQYF. For the CDR3, the DNA is TGTGCCAGCAGTGACGGGACAGGGCTCCTTATCTACGAGCAGTACTTC.

The chain is built from TRBV6-2 or TRBV6-3 and TRBJ2-5; D call uncertain. Looked up from germline, CDR1 is MNHEY and CDR2 is SVGEGT. The CDR3 is 12 residues long. Trimming removed 10 bases from V and 5 bases from J, with 14 bases in between. The CDR3 reads CATSSMRETQYF. Written as DNA, the CDR3 is TGTGCCACCAGCTCAATGCGGGAGACCCAGTACTTC.

This chain joins TRBV7-9 and TRBJ1-1; D is undetermined. The ends were cut back, 0 bases at V and 6 bases at J, with 8 bases in the middle. CDR1 SEHNR and CDR2 FQNEAQ come from the germline V gene (reference sequence). The CDR3 runs 13 residues. CDR3 bases: TGTGCCAGCAGCTTAGCAGCCCCCTCTGAAGCTTTCTTT. It codes for CASSLAAPSEAFF.

This sequence joins TRBV5-1 and TRBJ2-1; 7 nucleotides align to TRBD2. This CDR3 spans 15 amino acids. Germline V CDR1 and CDR2: SGHRS, YFSETQ. With V trimmed by 0 bases and J by 5 bases, 5 bases remained unmatched. CDR3 DNA sequence: TGCGCCAGCAGCTTGGGCGGGAGTCGGCACAATGAGCAGTTCTTC. Residues: CASSLGGSRHNEQFF.

This chain uses TRBV10-1 with TRBJ2-7; 7 bases are shared with TRBD1. The CDR3 has 13 amino acids. Germline V gene data show CDR1 as WNHNN and CDR2 as SYGVQD (reference sequence). The V gene end was trimmed by 5 bases and the J gene end by 5 bases; junction bases not matched to a gene: 6. The CDR3 DNA follows: TGCGCCAGCAGTCGGCGAGGGGGCGACGAGCAGTACTTC. It codes for CASSRRGGDEQYF.

This chain uses TRBV20-1 with TRBJ1-2; D may be TRBD1 (5 bases). The CDR3 consists of 14 residues. Germline CDR1 is DFQATT and CDR2 is SNEGSKA (reference sequence). V was pared by 3 bases and J by 6 bases, with 17 bases between. CDR3 sequence (DNA): TGCAGTGCTAGTCCGACAGCTTACGAGGATGGCTACACCTTC. Protein sequence: CSASPTAYEDGYTF.

In nucleotides, the CDR3 is TGCGCCAGCAGCCTCGGGGGGTTGGACAATGAGCAGTTCTTC. It encodes CASSLGGLDNEQFF. The chain couples TRBV4-1 to TRBJ2-1; TRBD2 matches at 7 bases. Germline V lookup: CDR1 MGHRA, CDR2 YSYEKL. The CDR3 extends over 14 amino acids. Trimming took 4 bases from V and 5 from J; bases not matched to a gene: 5.

The chain links TRBV2 to TRBJ2-2, with 11 bases lining up with TRBD2. V lost 7 bases and J lost 4; bases outside the gene matches: 11. The V gene's germline CDR1 is SNHLY and CDR2 FYNNEI. This CDR3 contains 17 residues. CDR3 residues: CASTGGTSGEVTGELFF. In DNA, the CDR3 is TGTGCCAGCACCGGGGGGACTAGCGGCGAAGTCACCGGGGAGCTGTTTTTT.

The CDR3 loop is CASSLAYREGNYGYTF. The CDR3 DNA reads TGTGCCAGCAGCTTAGCGTATAGGGAGGGGAACTATGGCTACACCTTC. The chain links TRBV7-9 to TRBJ1-2; D is possibly TRBD1 (5 bases). Germline CDR1 and CDR2: SEHNR and FQNEAQ (reference sequence). The CDR3 is 16 residues long. Trimming stripped 0 bases from V and 2 bases from J, with 13 bases between.

The chain joins TRBV5-1 to TRBJ2-2, with 11 bases fitting TRBD1. The CDR3 length is 16 residues. Losses at the gene ends were 3 bases for V and 4 bases for J; bases not matched to a gene: 5. CDR1 is SGHRS, CDR2 YFSETQ, per germline. This CDR3 reads CASSWTGGAGTGELFF. The CDR3, as DNA: TGCGCCAGCAGCTGGACAGGGGGCGCGGGCACCGGGGAGCTGTTTTTT.

J is TRBJ2-1 and V is TRBV11-3; 7 positions agree with TRBD1. The length of the CDR3 is 15 residues. CDR1 is SGHNT, CDR2 YENEEA, per germline. V shed 4 bases, J shed 0 bases, and the junction held 3 bases outside the gene matches. The CDR3 here is CASSSRDSSYNEQFF. For the CDR3, the DNA is TGTGCCAGCAGCTCCCGGGACAGCTCCTACAATGAGCAGTTCTTC.

This sequence joins TRBV5-1 and TRBJ1-1; D is unclear. Trimming removed 4 bases at V and 11 bases at J, with 15 bases between. CDR3 length: 12 amino acids. CDR1 and CDR2 from the germline V gene are SGHRS and YFSETQ. CDR3 region: CASSPEGTGAFF. CDR3 in DNA: TGCGCCAGCAGCCCCGAGGGAACGGGGGCTTTCTTT.

This chain joins TRBV18 and TRBJ2-1, with a possible D match to TRBD1 (6 bases). Germline V lookup: CDR1 KGHSH, CDR2 LQKENI. V dropped 3 bases and J dropped 7 bases, with 13 bases sitting between them. This CDR3 has 14 residues. CDR3 DNA: TGTGCCAGCTCACCGGGGGCAGGCTGGAATGAGCAGTTCTTC. Translated, it gives CASSPGAGWNEQFF.

This chain joins TRBV29-1 and TRBJ2-5, with D uncertain. V shed 0 bases and J shed 4 bases, with 3 bases lying between them. From germline, CDR1 is SQVTM and CDR2 ANQGSEA. The CDR3 loop spans 11 amino acids. CDR3 nucleotides: TGCAGCGTTGAAGATCGAGAGACCCAGTACTTC. As protein: CSVEDRETQYF.

This chain connects TRBV4-1 to TRBJ1-6; D is unclear. Germline V gene data show CDR1 as MGHRA and CDR2 as YSYEKL. This CDR3 spans 16 amino acids. Trimming took off 4 bases at V and 8 bases at J, with 18 bases between the two ends. CDR3 bases: TGCGCCAGCAGCCGGGCCCAGAGCACAGTTGATTCACCCCTCCACTTT. It yields the protein CASSRAQSTVDSPLHF.

This chain joins TRBV7-6 and TRBJ2-5, with D possibly matching TRBD2 (6 bases). Per germline, CDR1 SGHVS and CDR2 FNYEAQ. This CDR3 has 15 amino acids. The V gene lost 1 base and the J gene lost 5 bases, with 14 bases spanning the gap. CDR3 bases: TGTGCCAGCAGCTTAGGAGTGGGAGGTGGGGAGACCCAGTACTTC. This codes for CASSLGVGGGETQYF.

The chain is built from TRBV2 and TRBJ2-1; 8 bases match TRBD2. Germline assignment: CDR1 SNHLY and CDR2 FYNNEI. The CDR3 is 12 residues long. The V gene end was trimmed by 1 base and the J gene end by 13 bases; junction bases not matched to a gene: 3. The CDR3 sequence: CASSEGRGEQFF. CDR3 in DNA: TGTGCCAGCAGTGAAGGGCGGGGGGAACAGTTCTTC.

This clone was picked up many times. The V call is TRBV5-1, the J call TRBJ1-1; TRBD1 aligns across 7 bases. This CDR3 is built from 16 residues. The J segment lost 1 base and the V segment lost 0 bases, leaving 6 bases of the junction unmatched. CDR1 and CDR2 (germline): SGHRS, YFSETQ. The CDR3 is CASSLALTGTNTEAFF. The CDR3 nucleotides are TGCGCCAGCAGCTTGGCTCTGACAGGGACGAACACTGAAGCTTTCTTT.

The chain employs TRBV3-1 (or the pseudogene TRBV3-2) and TRBJ2-5, with 13 bases that match TRBD2. The CDR3 is 17 residues long. J lost 3 bases, V lost 1 base, and 5 bases had no gene match. Germline assignment: CDR1 LGHDT and CDR2 YNNKEL (reference sequence). Written as DNA, the CDR3 is TGTGCCAGCAGCCAAGTGGTACTAGCGGGAGGGGAAGAGACCCAGTACTTC. Translated: CASSQVVLAGGEETQYF.